This T cell receptor (beta chain) was found in a study of T cell changes during pregnancy in multiple sclerosis. The CDR3 loop spans 12 amino acids. With 8 bases clipped from V and 9 bases from J, the junction kept 10 bases outside the gene matches. Germline CDR1 GTSNPN, CDR2 SVGIG (reference sequence). Sequenced by immunoSEQ multiplex PCR; TCRdb stores in-frame clones only, minus some. Among 55,000 to 65,000 clones listed, 70% to 90% were seen once. This clonotype originated in a female donor in good health, enrolled as a control in a pregnancy study. This rearrangement joins TRBV30 to TRBJ2-1; 7 bases agree with TRBD2. Sequenced material: peripheral blood, taken in the first trimester of pregnancy. In nucleotides, the CDR3 is TGTGCCCGCAATCGGGGGGTGGGTGAGCAGTTCTTC. Translating it yields CARNRGVGEQFF.